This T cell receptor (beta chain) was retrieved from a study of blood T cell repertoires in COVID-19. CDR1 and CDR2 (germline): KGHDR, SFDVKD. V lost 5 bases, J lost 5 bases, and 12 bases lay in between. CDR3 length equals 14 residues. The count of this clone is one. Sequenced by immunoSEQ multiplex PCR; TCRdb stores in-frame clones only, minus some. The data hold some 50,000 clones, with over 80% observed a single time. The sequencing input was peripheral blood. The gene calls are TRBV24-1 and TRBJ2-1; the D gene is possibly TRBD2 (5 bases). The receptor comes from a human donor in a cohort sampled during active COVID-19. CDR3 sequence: CATSGALGNNEQFF. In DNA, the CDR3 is TGTGCCACCAGTGGGGCGCTCGGGAACAATGAGCAGTTCTTC.